A selection of T cell receptor beta chains follows, all from one sample in a study of identical twins. TCRdb itself ran the 5' RACE reads through MiXCR, one entry per CDR3 protein. The sample carries about 1.7 million distinct CDR3 sequences, around 29% recorded once. Specimen: cord blood. The source is a newborn girl in good health. CDR3s include the opening cysteine and the closing phenylalanine or tryptophan. A D gene is named only where the DNA matches it firmly. Clone size is given for some rows only: seen once, a few or many times, or a class if the clone is expanded.

clone_size,j_call,v_call,d_call,cdr3_nt,cdr3_aa
few,TRBJ2-4,TRBV7-9,TRBD1,TGTGCCAGCAGCCGACACGGACAGGGAGGCGGTGACATTCAGTACTTC,CASSRHGQGGGDIQYF
-,TRBJ2-6,TRBV3-1,-,TGTGCCAGCAGCCAGTCTCTCGGACTTAGCCTTCCCTCTGGGGCCAACGTCCTGACTTTC,CASSQSLGLSLPSGANVLTF
once,TRBJ2-7,TRBV27,TRBD2,TGTGCCAGCAGTTTGGGGGGGATAGGAGGTGACGAGCAGTACTTC,CASSLGGIGGDEQYF
once,TRBJ1-2,TRBV12-3/TRBV12-4,TRBD1,TGTGCCAGCAGTCCAACAGGGGGAGGGCATGGCTACACCTTC,CASSPTGGGHGYTF
many,TRBJ2-3,TRBV20-1,-,TGCAGTGCTAGAGGCCCGGGCGCTAGCACAGATACGCAGTATTTT,CSARGPGASTDTQYF
-,TRBJ1-5,TRBV20-1,-,TGCAGTGCCAGGACATCCACCCCCAATCAGCCCCAGCATTTT,CSARTSTPNQPQHF
-,TRBJ1-1,TRBV7-2,-,TGTGCCAGCAGCTTGGTCGCCAGGTCCACTGAAGCTTTCTTT,CASSLVARSTEAFF
few,TRBJ1-1,TRBV28,-,TGTGCCAGCAGTTCCCTAGCTCGGCGGCAAAACCCCCGTACTGAAGCTTTCTTT,CASSSLARRQNPRTEAFF
-,TRBJ2-5,TRBV10-3,-,TGTGCCATCAGTGACACAGGTGGGGTAGAGACCCAGTACTTC,CAISDTGGVETQYF
few,TRBJ2-7,TRBV13,-,TGTGCCAGCAGCTTAGTCCCCGGGTCCTTCTACGAGCAGTACTTC,CASSLVPGSFYEQYF
few,TRBJ2-7,TRBV28,TRBD1,TGTGCCAGCAGTTTGAATCAGGGGGCGCGTGAGCAGTACTTC,CASSLNQGAREQYF
-,TRBJ1-2,TRBV20-1,-,TGCAGTAAAAGGGCCTATGGCTACACCTTC,CSKRAYGYTF
few,TRBJ2-7,TRBV20-1,-,TGCAGTGCCAAGAGGGCGGTGCTGAGCTCCTACGAGCAGTACTTC,CSAKRAVLSSYEQYF
-,TRBJ2-7,TRBV5-1,TRBD1,TGCGCCAGCAGCCATACAGGGGAGTACGAGCAGTACTTC,CASSHTGEYEQYF
-,TRBJ2-1,TRBV4-2,TRBD2,TGTGCCAGCAGCCAAGAATCAGCGGGAGCCCCCTACAATGAGCAGTTCTTC,CASSQESAGAPYNEQFF
-,TRBJ2-7,TRBV6-6,TRBD1,TGTGCCAGCAGTTTTTCCAGGGGGCGCTACGAGCAGTACTTC,CASSFSRGRYEQYF
few,TRBJ2-1,TRBV10-3,TRBD2,TGTGCCATCTCCGGAGGACTAGCGGGAGAGGGCCCCTACAATGAGCAGTTCTTC,CAISGGLAGEGPYNEQFF
-,TRBJ2-5,TRBV13,TRBD1,TGTGCCAGCAGCTTAGGGGGACAGGGATCCTTTGAGACCCAGTACTTC,CASSLGGQGSFETQYF
few,TRBJ2-7,TRBV29-1,-,TGCAGCGTTCAAGCACGAACCTACGAGCAGTACTTC,CSVQARTYEQYF
-,TRBJ1-1,TRBV4-1,-,TGCGCCAGCCGGCGGACCCCTAACACTGAAGCTTTCTTT,CASRRTPNTEAFF
few,TRBJ2-7,TRBV2,TRBD2,TGTGCCAGCAGTGGGCTAGCGGGGACCTCCTACGAGCAGTACTTC,CASSGLAGTSYEQYF
few,TRBJ1-2,TRBV10-3,TRBD1,TGTGCCATCAGTTTCATTATCCCGGGACAGGGGGACTATGGCTACACCTTC,CAISFIIPGQGDYGYTF
-,TRBJ2-5,TRBV24-1,-,TGTGCCACCCGGGGAGCCCTAGAGACCCAGTACTTC,CATRGALETQYF
many,TRBJ1-4,TRBV29-1,-,TGCAGCGTTGAGGACGGTATTAATGAAAAACTGTTTTTT,CSVEDGINEKLFF
-,TRBJ2-7,TRBV30,-,TGTGCCTGGTCTCCCGGGACGGTGACCTACGAGCAGTACTTC,CAWSPGTVTYEQYF
-,TRBJ1-5,TRBV4-2,TRBD1,TGTGCCAGCAGCCAAGCCTCACAGGGGGCGGTGGGCAATCAGCCCCAGCATTTT,CASSQASQGAVGNQPQHF
few,TRBJ1-2,TRBV21-1,-,TGTGCCAGCAGCAAAGAGAACCAGGGTAACTATGGCTACACCTTC,CASSKENQGNYGYTF
-,TRBJ2-1,TRBV6-2/TRBV6-3,TRBD2,TGTGCCAGCAGTTACAGATCGGAACTAGCGGGAAATGAGCAGTTCTTC,CASSYRSELAGNEQFF
few,TRBJ1-5,TRBV6-6,-,TGTGCCAGCAGTTACACGGTAGAGTATCAGCCCCAGCATTTT,CASSYTVEYQPQHF
-,TRBJ2-1,TRBV28,TRBD2,TGTGCCAGCAGTTCTCCGGGACTAGCGCTATCCTACGATGAGCAGTTCTTC,CASSSPGLALSYDEQFF
few,TRBJ2-3,TRBV25-1,-,TGTGCCAGCAGTGCGAGCCCGGACGATACGCAGTATTTT,CASSASPDDTQYF
many,TRBJ2-3,TRBV27,TRBD2,TGTGCCAGCAGTTCCGTAGCGGGAGTTCTGTATTTT,CASSSVAGVLYF
many,TRBJ2-3,TRBV11-2,-,TGTGCCAGCAGCTCCGGGATTGGGGATACGCAGTATTTT,CASSSGIGDTQYF
-,TRBJ2-3,TRBV6-6,-,TGTGCCGGCAGTTACTTGGGAACAGATACGCAGTATTTT,CAGSYLGTDTQYF
-,TRBJ2-1,TRBV4-1,-,TGCGCCAGCAGCCAAAGGGAATCCGGGACCAACCCCGGTGAGCAGTTCTTC,CASSQRESGTNPGEQFF
-,TRBJ2-1,TRBV11-2,TRBD2,TGTGCCAGCAGCCCACCGGGACTACTAGGGGTTGAGCAGTTCTTC,CASSPPGLLGVEQFF